The 13 T cell receptor beta chains reported below all come from one sample, sequenced in a study of neurological immune-mediated disorders (dated by TCRdb to between 2017 and 2020). Library preparation employed 5' RACE. The run used an Illumina HiSeq 2500. TCRdb passed the public sequencing reads through fastp at Q25 and MiXCR, retaining productive beta sequences. Each entry is one CDR3 protein sequence, shown with its most common DNA and genes. This sample comprises tens of thousands of distinct CDR3 sequences, about 3% of them detected only once. The ten biggest clones cover about 5.5% of the sample. The material sequenced was PBMCs. The receptors derive from a man aged 35-49 years with multiple sclerosis.

This clonotype was counted ten times or more. V usage is TRBV20-1 and J usage is TRBJ2-7; 7 bases fit TRBD2. The length of the CDR3 is 12 residues. V trimming: 3 bases; J trimming: 9 bases; junction bases outside the gene matches: 8. Per germline, CDR1 DFQATT and CDR2 SNEGSKA (reference sequence). The CDR3, as DNA: TGCAGTGCTAGTCCCCCGGTAGCGGGGCAGTACTTC. Its translation: CSASPPVAGQYF.

This clonotype was detected ten times or more. The chain carries TRBV20-1 and TRBJ2-5; 8 bases are shared with TRBD1. Losses at the gene ends were 0 bases for V and 3 bases for J; bases not matched to a gene: 3. CDR1 is DFQATT and CDR2 is SNEGSKA in the germline V gene (reference sequence). The CDR3 is 14 amino acids. The CDR3 nucleotides are TGCAGTGCTAGAGATAACAGGGGGAAAGAGACCCAGTACTTC. It encodes CSARDNRGKETQYF.

This clonotype was seen many times. The chain links TRBV5-1 to TRBJ2-5; no firm D call. Trimming shortened V by 0 bases and J by 2 bases, and 8 bases separated the two germline ends. CDR1 and CDR2 from the germline V gene are SGHRS and YFSETQ. CDR3 length: 14 residues. The CDR3 is CASSLVDLQETQYF. Here the CDR3 DNA reads TGCGCCAGCAGCTTGGTAGACTTACAAGAGACCCAGTACTTC.

There are many counts of this clonotype. This chain joins TRBV7-2 and TRBJ2-1, with D perhaps TRBD2 (5 bases). Germline V gene data show CDR1 as SGHTA and CDR2 as FQGNSA. Trimming removed 5 bases from V and 0 bases from J, with 11 bases in between. This CDR3 comprises 15 residues. The CDR3 nucleotides are TGTGCCAGCAGCCCTGGACGGGGCTCCTACAATGAGCAGTTCTTC. Translation gives CASSPGRGSYNEQFF.

In its sample, this clonotype was seen many times. V is TRBV10-1 and J is TRBJ2-7, with D perhaps matching TRBD2 (5 bases). The V and J ends lost 4 bases and 3 bases respectively, with 10 bases between them. CDR3 length equals 13 residues. Germline loops: CDR1 WNHNN, CDR2 SYGVQD (reference sequence). The CDR3 nucleotides read TGCGCCAGCAGTGGAGGGCCCGACTACGAGCAGTACTTC. Its translation is CASSGGPDYEQYF.

This clonotype was seen many times. The rearrangement uses TRBV5-1 and TRBJ1-5; maybe TRBD1 (5 bases). From germline, CDR1 is SGHRS and CDR2 YFSETQ. The V and J ends lost 0 bases and 3 bases respectively, with 10 bases between them. This CDR3 contains 15 residues. CDR3 sequence reads: CASSLEAGNNQPQHF. The CDR3 DNA reads as TGCGCCAGCAGCTTGGAGGCAGGGAACAATCAGCCCCAGCATTTT.

This clonotype was seen many times. The V gene is TRBV3-1, the J gene TRBJ2-7, with D uncertain. The CDR3 loop spans 14 amino acids. Trimming shortened V by 1 base and J by 1 base, and 8 bases separated the two germline ends. CDR1 is LGHDT and CDR2 is YNNKEL in the germline V gene (reference sequence). For the CDR3, the DNA is TGTGCCAGCAGCCAAGTAAGGCAGTCCTACGAGCAGTACTTC. It translates to CASSQVRQSYEQYF.

This clonotype has ten or more counts. This sequence joins TRBV28 and TRBJ2-1, with 10 bases fitting TRBD1. Germline V gene data show CDR1 as MDHEN and CDR2 as SYDVKM. V was pared by 5 bases and J by 3 bases, with 13 bases of the junction left unmatched. The CDR3 extends over 18 amino acids. CDR3 in amino acids: CASSLGTGVLSSYNEQFF. The CDR3 bases are TGTGCCAGCAGTCTCGGGACAGGGGTCTTATCTAGCTACAATGAGCAGTTCTTC.

This clonotype was detected many times. The chain carries TRBV20-1 and TRBJ2-7, with D possibly called TRBD1 or TRBD2 (5 bases each). V was cut by 3 bases and J by 5 bases, with 8 bases left in between. Germline assignment: CDR1 DFQATT and CDR2 SNEGSKA (reference sequence). The CDR3 loop spans 11 amino acids. CDR3 bases: TGCAGTGCTAGCAGGGACCACGAGCAGTACTTC. As protein: CSASRDHEQYF.

This clonotype occurred many times. The chain employs TRBV3-1 and TRBJ2-2, with TRBD1 matching 10 bases. V dropped 6 bases and J dropped 6; count of bases not matched to a gene: 16. There are 18 residues in the CDR3. Per germline, CDR1 LGHDT and CDR2 YNNKEL (reference sequence). The CDR3 loop reads CASRSGTGVFGMSGELFF. In nucleotides, the CDR3 is TGTGCCAGCAGGTCCGGGACAGGGGTTTTCGGTATGTCCGGGGAGCTGTTTTTT. Filled out from reference TRBV3-1 and TRBJ2-2, the complete variable domain reads DTAVSQTPKYLVTQMGNDKSIKCEQNLGHDTMYWYKQDSKKFLKIMFSYNNKELIINETVPNRFSPKSPDKAHLNLHINSLELGDSAVYFCASRSGTGVFGMSGELFFGEGSRLTVL.

In the case of this clonotype: This sequence may be a read error, since a much larger clone differs from it by one base. The J gene is TRBJ1-2, the V gene TRBV28, with D maybe TRBD1 (6 bases). The V end was cut by 5 bases, the J end by 6 bases, with 13 bases between. Germline CDR1 reads MDHEN; CDR2 reads SYDVKM. CDR3 size: 13 residues. The CDR3 nucleotides are TGTGCCAGCAGTCCGGAAAGGGGGGATGGCTACACCTTC. Amino acids: CASSPERGDGYTF.

This clonotype was seen at least ten times. The chain couples TRBV7-2 to TRBJ1-5; TRBD1 might be the D (6 bases). Looked up from germline, CDR1 is SGHTA and CDR2 is FQGNSA. This CDR3 spans 14 amino acids. V was clipped by 0 bases and J by 6 bases, with 9 bases between them. CDR3 sequence: CASSLAQGSQPQHF. The CDR3 DNA reads as TGTGCCAGCAGCTTAGCACAGGGTAGTCAGCCCCAGCATTTT.

This clonotype turned up a few times. The chain couples TRBV5-1 to TRBJ1-4, with D tentatively TRBD1 (6 bases). Trimming cost V 1 base and J 3 bases, with 16 bases left between them. Germline V gene data show CDR1 as SGHRS and CDR2 as YFSETQ. CDR3 length: 17 residues. As DNA, the CDR3 is TGCGCCAGCAGCTTGACTCCAAACAGGGTGTCTAATGAAAAACTGTTTTTT. Protein sequence: CASSLTPNRVSNEKLFF. Complete variable domain (other parts from reference TRBV5-1 and TRBJ1-4): KAGVTQTPRYLIKTRGQQVTLSCSPISGHRSVSWYQQTPGQGLQFLFEYFSETQRNKGNFPGRFSGRQFSNSRSEMNVSTLELGDSALYLCASSLTPNRVSNEKLFFGSGTQLSVL.